A selection of T cell receptor beta chains follows, all from one sample in a study of blood T cells in healthy people across ages. Each CDR3 protein is one row after TCRdb ran MiXCR on the 5' RACE reads. Of about 1.6 million distinct CDR3 sequences listed, about 35% are singletons. Sample: blood. These receptors originate from a young woman in good health. Each CDR3 is given with its conserved first and last residue. D genes are given only for firm matches. Size is stated for part of the rows, as once, few or many counts, or as a class when the clone is expanded.

cdr3_nt	cdr3_aa	v_call	cdr3_length	j_call	clone_size	d_call
TGTGCCAGCACCCTAGAGGGAAACTCCTACGAGCGGTACTTC	CASTLEGNSYERYF	TRBV3-1	14	TRBJ2-7	once	-
TGTGCCAGCAGTGAGCGGGCCAGTCGGAGCTCCTACGAGCAGTACTTC	CASSERASRSSYEQYF	TRBV25-1	16	TRBJ2-7	few	-
TGTGCCACCAGCAGACTTACCTCAGGGGAGGCCCTCCACTTT	CATSRLTSGEALHF	TRBV15	14	TRBJ1-6	-	-
TGTGCCAGCAGTTTAATGGGGGGTCGTGGCTACACCTTC	CASSLMGGRGYTF	TRBV12-3/TRBV12-4	13	TRBJ1-2	-	-
TGTGCCAGCAGCCAAGACCCTAGCGGGAATGCCCGTGGCGAGCAGTACTTC	CASSQDPSGNARGEQYF	TRBV4-2	17	TRBJ2-7	few	TRBD2
TGTGCCAGCAGCGGAACCACTAGCGGCCACTCCTACAATGAGCAGTTCTTC	CASSGTTSGHSYNEQFF	TRBV9	17	TRBJ2-1	-	TRBD2
TGTGCCAGCACCCGGACAGGGACCTACGAGCAGTACTTC	CASTRTGTYEQYF	TRBV2	13	TRBJ2-7	many	TRBD1
TGTGCCACTTCGCCGGGTCCGCCGGCGGAGACCCAGTACTTC	CATSPGPPAETQYF	TRBV28	14	TRBJ2-5	-	-
TGTGCCAGCAGCTTAGAGAGGACCTCTGCCTACAATGAGCAGTTCTTC	CASSLERTSAYNEQFF	TRBV7-9	16	TRBJ2-1	-	-
TGTGCCACCAGCCAACAGGGTTCTCTTTACAATGAGCAGTTCTTC	CATSQQGSLYNEQFF	TRBV15	15	TRBJ2-1	few	-
TGTGCCAGCAGTTTATTACCAGGGGTTGGCCAAGAGACCCAGTACTTC	CASSLLPGVGQETQYF	TRBV27	16	TRBJ2-5	many	-
TGCAGTGCTAGAAACAGGGGCCGGGAAAAACTGTTTTTT	CSARNRGREKLFF	TRBV20-1	13	TRBJ1-4	few	TRBD1
TGCGCCAGCAGCTTGGGGGGACAACCAGGTTTCACAGATACGCAGTATTTT	CASSLGGQPGFTDTQYF	TRBV5-1	17	TRBJ2-3	few	-
TGCAGCGCTAGCCTACAGGGGGCCGGGAGGGGTGGCTACACCTTC	CSASLQGAGRGGYTF	TRBV20-1	15	TRBJ1-2	-	TRBD1
TGTGCCAGCAGCCGGATGCAGGGGGGAGGGGAGACCCAGTACTTC	CASSRMQGGGETQYF	TRBV3-1	15	TRBJ2-5	few	-
TGTGCCAGCAGCTCCGACTATCCTAGCAATGAGCAGTTCTTC	CASSSDYPSNEQFF	TRBV7-9	14	TRBJ2-1	-	-
TGTGCCAGCTCACCGCAGGGACTAGCGGGAGTGCCCCACAATGAGCAGTTCTTC	CASSPQGLAGVPHNEQFF	TRBV18	18	TRBJ2-1	-	TRBD2